The rows below give T cell receptor beta chains drawn from one sample of a study of T-cell reconstitution after alpha-beta-depleted transplantation in children. TCRdb recomputed calls from the PCR reads with MiXCR, one row per CDR3 protein. The sample lists about 240,000 distinct CDR3 sequences; 12% were seen once. Sample: PBMCs from the stem cell graft donor, taken from the stem cell graft. The receptors originated from a human donor who donated a stem cell graft to a child with acute lymphoblastic leukemia. The CDR3 runs from the conserved cysteine through the conserved F or W. The order of the fields is clone size, D gene, V gene, J gene, CDR3 protein, CDR3 DNA. The D gene is left open where the match is weak. Clone size is stated in some rows and not others, as once, few, many or a class when expanded.

>.|.|TRBV2|TRBJ2-3
CASQRGNPTDTQYF
TGTGCCAGTCAGAGAGGGAACCCCACAGATACGCAGTATTTT
>many|.|TRBV20-1|TRBJ1-3
CSASSGVTGNTIYF
TGCAGTGCTAGCTCAGGGGTAACCGGAAACACCATATATTTT
>many|TRBD1|TRBV9|TRBJ2-4
CASSGLGQGGNIQYF
TGTGCCAGCAGCGGCCTGGGACAGGGGGGGAACATTCAGTACTTC
>many|.|TRBV7-7|TRBJ2-4
CASSLQPGVRGNIQYF
TGTGCTAGCAGCTTACAGCCAGGGGTGAGGGGAAACATTCAGTACTTC
>many|TRBD1|TRBV20-1|TRBJ2-3
CSASDRALNTQYF
TGCAGTGCTTCCGACAGGGCCCTTAATACGCAGTATTTT
>many|.|TRBV6-5|TRBJ1-6
CASTPGGGSLHF
TGTGCCAGCACCCCAGGAGGAGGGTCCCTCCACTTT
>many|.|TRBV2|TRBJ1-4
CASSDYGDIYEKLFF
TGTGCCAGCAGTGACTACGGGGACATCTATGAAAAACTGTTTTTT
>many|TRBD2|TRBV6-2/TRBV6-3|TRBJ2-1
CASSYVRGGGNYNEQFF
TGTGCCAGCAGTTACGTCAGGGGCGGGGGGAACTACAATGAGCAGTTCTTC
>few|TRBD1|TRBV6-5|TRBJ1-2
CASSYSSGTGQNGYTF
TGTGCCAGCAGTTACTCATCCGGGACAGGGCAGAATGGCTACACCTTC
>.|TRBD1|TRBV5-1|TRBJ2-1
CASSTGQGVDSEQFF
TGCGCCAGCAGCACGGGACAGGGGGTGGACAGTGAGCAGTTCTTC
>.|TRBD2|TRBV29-1|TRBJ2-7
CSVVELRESGGQYF
TGCAGCGTTGTGGAATTGCGGGAGTCGGGTGGGCAGTACTTC
>many|.|TRBV5-1|TRBJ1-4
CASSLLSTNEKLFF
TGCGCCAGCAGCCTACTGTCAACTAATGAAAAACTGTTTTTT
>.|.|TRBV4-3|TRBJ2-7
CASSQDMGYEQYF
TGCGCCAGCAGCCAAGATATGGGCTACGAGCAGTACTTC
>.|.|TRBV11-2|TRBJ1-6
CASSLVIGAYNSPLHF
TGTGCCAGCAGCTTAGTCATAGGAGCCTATAATTCACCCCTCCACTTT
>.|.|TRBV6-2/TRBV6-3|TRBJ1-5
CASSPSGGNQPQHF
TGTGCCAGCAGCCCGTCGGGGGGCAATCAGCCCCAGCATTTT
>many|TRBD2|TRBV4-3|TRBJ2-1
CASSQSGVSSYNEQFF
TGCGCCAGCAGCCAAAGCGGGGTTAGCTCCTACAATGAGCAGTTCTTC
>many|TRBD2|TRBV29-1|TRBJ2-7
CSAVLAGVYEQYF
TGCAGCGCCGTACTAGCGGGAGTGTACGAGCAGTACTTC
>many|TRBD2|TRBV20-1|TRBJ2-3
CSAMPGGLTDTQYF
TGCAGTGCTATGCCGGGGGGGCTCACAGATACGCAGTATTTT
>.|.|TRBV7-9|TRBJ2-1
CASSLVGSNEQFF
TGTGCCAGCAGTTTAGTAGGGAGCAATGAGCAGTTCTTC
>many|TRBD2|TRBV18|TRBJ2-5
CASSRTSMETQYF
TGTGCCAGCTCACGGACTAGCATGGAGACCCAGTACTTC
>many|.|TRBV28|TRBJ2-2
CASSLLPSLGTGELFF
TGTGCCAGCAGTTTATTACCTAGCTTGGGCACCGGGGAGCTGTTTTTT
>many|.|TRBV3-1|TRBJ1-6
CASSQKKAAFGNSPLHF
TGTGCCAGCAGCCAAAAGAAGGCAGCCTTTGGTAATTCACCCCTCCACTTT
>few|.|TRBV4-2|TRBJ1-2
CASSQEGGLIYYGYTF
TGTGCCAGCAGCCAAGAAGGGGGTTTGATATACTATGGCTACACCTTC
>many|.|TRBV20-1|TRBJ2-3
CSASNSGSLNPSTDTQYF
TGCAGTGCTAGTAATAGTGGCAGCCTAAACCCTAGCACAGATACGCAGTATTTT
>many|.|TRBV5-1|TRBJ2-3
CASRPFGEDTDTQYF
TGCGCCAGCAGACCCTTTGGGGAAGACACAGATACGCAGTATTTT
>many|TRBD1|TRBV3-1|TRBJ1-6
CASSQRAGTGDSPLHF
TGTGCCAGCAGCCAACGTGCCGGGACAGGGGATTCACCCCTCCACTTT
>few|TRBD2|TRBV20-1|TRBJ2-3
CSAIRREGRADTQYF
TGCAGTGCTATTCGGCGGGAGGGCCGAGCAGATACGCAGTATTTT
>.|.|TRBV19|TRBJ2-7
CASSAGGRAPYEQYF
TGTGCCAGTAGTGCCGGAGGGCGGGCTCCCTACGAGCAGTACTTC